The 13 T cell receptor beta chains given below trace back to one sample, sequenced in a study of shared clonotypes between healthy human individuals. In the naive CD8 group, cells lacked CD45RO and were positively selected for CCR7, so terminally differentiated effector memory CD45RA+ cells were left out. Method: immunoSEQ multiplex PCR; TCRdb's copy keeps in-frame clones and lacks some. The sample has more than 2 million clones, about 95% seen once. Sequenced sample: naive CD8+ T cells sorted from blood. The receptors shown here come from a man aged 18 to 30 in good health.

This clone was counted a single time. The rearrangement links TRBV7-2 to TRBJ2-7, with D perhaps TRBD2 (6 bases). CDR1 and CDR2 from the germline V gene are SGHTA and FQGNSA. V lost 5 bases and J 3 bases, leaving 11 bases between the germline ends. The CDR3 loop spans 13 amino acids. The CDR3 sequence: CASSRWRGYEQYF. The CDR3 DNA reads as TGTGCCAGCAGCCGATGGAGGGGCTACGAGCAGTACTTC.

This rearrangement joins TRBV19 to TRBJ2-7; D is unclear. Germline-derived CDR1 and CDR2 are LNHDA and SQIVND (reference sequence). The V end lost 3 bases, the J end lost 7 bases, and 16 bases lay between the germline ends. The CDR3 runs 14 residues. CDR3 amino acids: CASSIVAAQGEQYF. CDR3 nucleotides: TGTGCCAGTAGTATCGTGGCAGCCCAAGGGGAGCAGTACTTC.

The CDR3 DNA reads as TGTGCCAGCAGTGGGACATCGGGGGATACGCAGTATTTT. Its protein is CASSGTSGDTQYF. The chain links TRBV27 to TRBJ2-3; a possible D gene is TRBD1 (6 bases). Germline lookup yields CDR1 MNHEY and CDR2 SMNVEV (reference sequence). The CDR3 contains 13 residues. The V gene lost 5 bases and the J gene lost 6 bases, with 12 bases spanning the gap.

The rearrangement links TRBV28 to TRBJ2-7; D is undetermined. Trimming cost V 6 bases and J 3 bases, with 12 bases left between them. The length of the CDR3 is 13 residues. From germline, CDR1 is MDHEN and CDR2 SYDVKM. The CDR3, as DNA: TGTGCCAGCAGCCCTCATCGTGTCTACGAGCAGTACTTC. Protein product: CASSPHRVYEQYF. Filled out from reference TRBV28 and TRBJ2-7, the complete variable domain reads DVKVTQSSRYLVKRTGEKVFLECVQDMDHENMFWYRQDPGLGLRLIYFSYDVKMKEKGDIPEGYSVSREKKERFSLILESASTNQTSMYLCASSPHRVYEQYFGPGTRLTVT.

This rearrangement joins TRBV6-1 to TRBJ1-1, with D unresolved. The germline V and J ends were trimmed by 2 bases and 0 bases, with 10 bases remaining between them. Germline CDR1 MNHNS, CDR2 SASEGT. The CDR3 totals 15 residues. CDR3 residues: CASSEMGFMNTEAFF. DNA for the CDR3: TGTGCCAGCAGTGAAATGGGGTTTATGAACACTGAAGCTTTCTTT.

Here the CDR3 DNA reads TGTGCCAGCAGCTTCGGGACGGACCAAGAGACCCAGTACTTC. Translation gives CASSFGTDQETQYF. V and J are TRBV7-6 and TRBJ2-5, with D perhaps TRBD1 or TRBD2 (5 bases each). The V and J ends lost 3 bases and 0 bases respectively, with 8 bases between them. CDR3 length: 14 amino acids. CDR1 SGHVS and CDR2 FNYEAQ come from the germline V gene. The whole variable domain, filled in from reference TRBV7-6 and TRBJ2-5, reads GAGVSQSPRYKVTKRGQDVALRCDPISGHVSLYWYRQALGQGPEFLTYFNYEAQQDKSGLPNDRFSAERPEGSISTLTIQRTEQRDSAMYRCASSFGTDQETQYFGPGTRLLVL.

CDR3 nucleotide sequence: TGCAGCGATCCTGGACATCCCTGGGTATGGAAGCAGTACTTC. It encodes CSDPGHPWVWKQYF. This chain uses TRBV29-1 with TRBJ2-7; maybe TRBD1 (5 bases). Trimming took 7 bases from V and 8 from J, leaving 24 bases between them. The germline CDR1 and CDR2 sequences are SQVTM and ANQGSEA. This CDR3 has 14 amino acids.

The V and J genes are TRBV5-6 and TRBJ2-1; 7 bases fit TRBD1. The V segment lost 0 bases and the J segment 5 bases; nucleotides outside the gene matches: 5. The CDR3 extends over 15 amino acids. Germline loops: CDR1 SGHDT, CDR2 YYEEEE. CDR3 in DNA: TGTGCCAGCAGCTTGGAGGGGACAGTTAACAATGAGCAGTTCTTC. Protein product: CASSLEGTVNNEQFF.

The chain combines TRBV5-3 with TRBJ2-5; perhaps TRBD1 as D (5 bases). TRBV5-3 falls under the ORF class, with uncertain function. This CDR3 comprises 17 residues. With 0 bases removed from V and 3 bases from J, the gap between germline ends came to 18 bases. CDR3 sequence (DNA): TGTGCCAGAAGCTTGGAAGTAGAAAAGGGGAATGAAGAGACCCAGTACTTC. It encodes CARSLEVEKGNEETQYF.

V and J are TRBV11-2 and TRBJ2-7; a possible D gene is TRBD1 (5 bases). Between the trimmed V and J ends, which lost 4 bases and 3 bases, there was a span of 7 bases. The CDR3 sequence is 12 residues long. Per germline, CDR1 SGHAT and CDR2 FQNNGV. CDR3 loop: CASSSDNYEQYF. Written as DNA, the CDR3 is TGTGCCAGCAGCTCGGACAACTACGAGCAGTACTTC.

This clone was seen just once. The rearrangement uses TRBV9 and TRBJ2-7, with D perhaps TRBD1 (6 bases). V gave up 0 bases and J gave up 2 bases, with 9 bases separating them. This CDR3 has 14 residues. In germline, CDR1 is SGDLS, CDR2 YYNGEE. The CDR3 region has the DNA TGTGCCAGCAGCGTAGAGTGGGGGCCCTACGAGCAGTACTTC. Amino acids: CASSVEWGPYEQYF.

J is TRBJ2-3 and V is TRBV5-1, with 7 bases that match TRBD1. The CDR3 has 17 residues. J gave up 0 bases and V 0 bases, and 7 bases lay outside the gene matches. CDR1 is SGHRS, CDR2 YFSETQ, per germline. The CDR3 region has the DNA TGCGCCAGCAGCTTGGACAGGGGAATTACTAGCACAGATACGCAGTATTTT. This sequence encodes CASSLDRGITSTDTQYF.

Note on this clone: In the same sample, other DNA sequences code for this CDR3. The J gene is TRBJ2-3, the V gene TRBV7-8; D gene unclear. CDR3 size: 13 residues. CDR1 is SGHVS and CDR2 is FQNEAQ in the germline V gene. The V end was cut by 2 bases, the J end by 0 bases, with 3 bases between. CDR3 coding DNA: TGTGCCAGCAGCTTATTAAGCACAGATACGCAGTATTTT. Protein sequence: CASSLLSTDTQYF.